The clone carrying this T cell receptor beta chain was seen many times. Its cognate antigen is unknown. TCRdb processed the 5' RACE reads anew with MiXCR; each CDR3 protein has one entry. The sample holds about 150,000 distinct CDR3 sequences, roughly 11% seen once. The record originates from a study of CD8 T cells in ankylosing spondylitis. Study-wide points: Fewer than ten highly homologous variants made up a TCR beta motif that seemed to typify ankylosing spondylitis blood. Certain motif variants had earlier appeared in reactive arthritis synovial fluid and blood. As reported, disease-linked clones showed significant enrichment in matched ankylosing spondylitis synovial fluid.

V was trimmed by 4 bases and J by 4 bases, leaving 19 bases between them. Germline CDR1 DFQATT, CDR2 SNEGSKA (reference sequence). The CDR3 consists of 15 residues. The chain couples TRBV20-1 to TRBJ1-2; D not resolved. The sequencing input was blood, either unsorted or a sorted T cell fraction (not recorded which). The TCR was taken from a female donor with ankylosing spondylitis or in good health (not recorded which). The CDR3 reads CSAKRAPGEGYGYTF. Here the CDR3 DNA reads TGCAGTGCTAAGCGAGCCCCCGGGGAGGGCTATGGCTACACCTTC.